One TCR beta chain is described in this entry. Its antigen is not yet known. No base qualities exist here, and no much larger clone lies one base off it. CDR1 SNHLY and CDR2 FYNNEI were looked up in the germline V gene. The CDR3 has 14 amino acids, counting the end cysteine and phenylalanine. Solely the CDR3 DNA is kept, with 42 bases framed from the first base. Libraries were constructed by the immunoSEQ multiplex PCR assay. Following the manufacturer's protocol, the hsTCRB Kit was used to amplify rearranged TCR beta chain sequences. An Illumina MiSeq was used to sequence the TCRB libraries. The published analysis was carried out like this. The kit vendor's proprietary platform handled demultiplexing, trimming and gene mapping. TCRdb holds this immuneACCESS table with in-frame rearrangements only. Some clones are missing; in checked studies, unresolved V genes explain under half, and the rest has no known cause. The DNA was the basis for D and trimming; V, J and clone size are from that table. The sample yields tens of thousands of clones; roughly 80% were counted once. Together, the top ten hold 5.9% of the sample.

The sample is drawn from a study of a mutant IDH1 vaccine in newly diagnosed glioma listed by TCRdb under 2021. Concerning the study at large: Eight vaccinations were administered to patients in weeks 1, 3, 5, 7, 11, 15, 19 and 23, corresponding to visits V03 through V10. In the chemotherapy-containing groups, vaccination started alongside temozolomide cycles, whereas in patients who had radiotherapy alone it started 4-6 weeks after radiotherapy. Of the 32 patients who were treated, around 62% were male and roughly 38% were female, and the mean age was around 41 years. Before enrollment, most patients had been given radiochemotherapy with temozolomide as standard therapy, while the rest had received either radiotherapy alone or temozolomide alone. Peripheral blood was collected at six visits: V03 (baseline), V05, V07, V10, V12 and V13. Longitudinal TCRB deep sequencing was performed for 20 to 25 treated patients wherever samples were available for exploratory analyses.

The sample's time point label, in plain terms: week 11, during vaccination. Each vaccine dose was 300 ug of a 20-mer mutant IDH1 peptide in Montanide, given subcutaneously with topical imiquimod. The donors had newly diagnosed IDH1-mutant astrocytomas of WHO grade 3 or 4 that showed loss of nuclear ATRX. The samples were drawn from NOA16, a multicentre, single-arm, open-label phase I trial in Germany that tested a mutant IDH1 peptide vaccine in humans for the first time. The DNeasy Blood and Tissue Kit was used to extract genomic DNA from EDTA blood for TCRB sequencing. Broader findings and caveats from the paper: No apparent relationship was observed between pseudoprogression and alterations in the top peripheral T cell clonotypes detected by TCRB sequencing. Immune responses induced by the vaccine were seen in roughly 92% of patients across multiple MHC alleles. The authors noted that analyses of patient blood samples could not be reproduced because of sample limitations. PBMC samples for TCRB deep sequencing were selected based on availability.

The sequenced sample was PBMCs, obtained from a glioma patient whose treatment included an IDH1 peptide vaccine. The V and J genes are TRBV2 and TRBJ1-6, with the identity of the D gene unclear. The clonotype originates from a middle-aged man with glioma. The DNA sequence follows: TGTCTGGGCGGATCTGGCTCCTATAATTCACCCCTCCACTTT. It translates to CLGGSGSYNSPLHF.